This T cell receptor beta chain comes out of a study of CD8 T cells in Susac syndrome. With regard to this clonotype: Antigen: not known.

An input of roughly 0.5 to 1 ug of RNA was subjected to reverse transcription using random hexamers. In TCRdb, the immunoSEQ multiplex PCR reads were re-called with MiXCR into one record per CDR3 protein. The data contain approximately 210,000 distinct CDR3 sequences, approximately 94% of them singletons. Study-level findings and limits: The study conceded that relatively few individuals underwent its TCR sequencing and HLA analysis.

The sample taken for sequencing was CD4+ T cells from PBMCs. The sequence was collected from a human donor with Susac syndrome.

CDR3 coding DNA: TGTGCCAGCTGGCAGGGTAGAACCGGGGAGCTGTTTTTT. This encodes CASWQGRTGELFF. The chain is built from TRBV12-3 or TRBV12-4 and TRBJ2-2; D perhaps matches TRBD1 (5 bases). V was clipped by 8 bases and J by 5 bases, with 12 bases between them. The CDR3 is made up of 13 amino acids.